Listed below are T cell receptor beta chains from one sample, sequenced in a study of spatial heterogeneity in lung cancer. TCRdb reprocessed the 5' RACE reads via MiXCR and lists one record per CDR3 protein. The table records roughly 48,000 distinct CDR3 sequences, roughly 5% of them present only once. This specimen was PBMCs, taken at surgery. These receptor sequences come from a male donor with early-stage non-small cell lung cancer. Each CDR3 is given with its conserved first and last residue. D genes are given only for firm matches. Size is stated for part of the rows, as once, few or many counts, or as a class when the clone is expanded.

d_call clone_size j_call v_call cdr3_nt cdr3_aa
. many TRBJ2-7 TRBV28 TGTGCCAGCTGCTATAGCGGTCCCTACGAGCAGTACTTC CASCYSGPYEQYF
TRBD2 many TRBJ2-7 TRBV10-2 TGCGCCAGCAGTCTAGCGGGAGGGCCCTACGAGCAGTACTTC CASSLAGGPYEQYF
TRBD2 . TRBJ2-1 TRBV7-9 TGTGCCAGCAGCCCCCCGACTAGCGGGTGGAATTACCAAAATGAGCAGTTGTTC CASSPPTSGWNYQNEQLF
. . TRBJ1-4 TRBV7-9 TGTGCCAGCAGCTTTGGCACCGGGGGGGAAAAACTGTTTTTT CASSFGTGGEKLFF
. many TRBJ2-3 TRBV2 TGTGCCAGTTCAAGCTGGGATACGCAGTATTTT CASSSWDTQYF
. many TRBJ1-2 TRBV5-6 TGTGCCAGCAGCCCTAGTTGGGCAGGGCTTAATGGCTACACCTTC CASSPSWAGLNGYTF
TRBD1 many TRBJ1-2 TRBV5-1 TGCGCCAGCAGCTTTCGGACAGGGGGCGCCTATGGCTACACCTTC CASSFRTGGAYGYTF
TRBD2 many TRBJ2-4 TRBV6-2/TRBV6-3 TGTGCCAGCAGTTTCGCGGGAGTCGCAGTAAACATTCAGTACTTC CASSFAGVAVNIQYF
TRBD2 many TRBJ2-7 TRBV5-1 TGCGCCAGCAGCCTAAAGACTAGCGGGTACACCTACGAGCAGTACTTC CASSLKTSGYTYEQYF
TRBD2 many TRBJ2-1 TRBV7-9 TGTGCCAGCAGCTTAGCTGGCGGGAGGGCCCTGCGCGAGCAGTTCTTC CASSLAGGRALREQFF
. . TRBJ1-1 TRBV19 TGTGCCAGTAGTCTCCCCCTGGGAACTGAAGCTTTCTTT CASSLPLGTEAFF
. many TRBJ2-3 TRBV4-3 TGCGCCAGCAGCCAAGTGGGACGCACAGATACGCAGTATTTT CASSQVGRTDTQYF
. many TRBJ2-5 TRBV29-1 TGCAGCGTTGTAGGTTTAGTTGGCCAAGAGACCCAGTACTTC CSVVGLVGQETQYF
. many TRBJ2-3 TRBV3-1 TGTGCCAGCAGCCAAGCTAACAGAGCCGGGACAAGGAGCACAGATACGCAGTATTTT CASSQANRAGTRSTDTQYF
. medium-sized TRBJ2-3 TRBV20-1 TGCAGTGCTAGAGACCCCCGCACAGATACGCAGTATTTT CSARDPRTDTQYF
. many TRBJ1-2 TRBV12-3/TRBV12-4 TGTGCCAGTCGATATCAGGGGCCCTCCTATGGCTACACCTTC CASRYQGPSYGYTF
TRBD2 many TRBJ2-3 TRBV11-2 TGTGCCAGCAGCCTACAGACTAGCGGTTTCACAGATACGCAGTATTTT CASSLQTSGFTDTQYF
. few TRBJ1-6 TRBV7-9 TGTGCCAGCAGCTTAGAACCTCATTCACCCCTCCACTTT CASSLEPHSPLHF
. many TRBJ1-2 TRBV27 TGTGCCAGCAAACCTATAGACAACTATGGCTACACCTTC CASKPIDNYGYTF
. many TRBJ2-2 TRBV25-1 TGTGCCAGCAGTGCTGATACCGGGGAGCTGTTTTTT CASSADTGELFF
TRBD2 many TRBJ2-5 TRBV5-1 TGCGCCAGCAGCTCCGGGACTACCGGAGAGACCCAGTACTTC CASSSGTTGETQYF
. many TRBJ1-1 TRBV3-1 TGTGCCAGCGAAGCCGGGGTAGGGTTAATCACTGAAGCTTTCTTT CASEAGVGLITEAFF
. many TRBJ1-6 TRBV7-9 TGTGCCAGCAGCCGCGACAAAGGCCTCCACTTT CASSRDKGLHF
. few TRBJ1-5 TRBV6-2/TRBV6-3 TGTGCCAGCAAAGACAGAATACAGCCCCAGCATTTT CASKDRIQPQHF
TRBD2 many TRBJ2-1 TRBV7-6 TGTGCCAGCAGCTTAGTTCTAGCGGGAAGCTATGAGCAGTTCTTC CASSLVLAGSYEQFF
. many TRBJ2-1 TRBV7-8 TGTGCCAGCAGGGCCACGCGGGGAACAGGGGAGAATGAGCAGTTCTTC CASRATRGTGENEQFF
. many TRBJ2-7 TRBV30 TGTGCCTGGAGTGCCTCCTACGAGCAGTACTTC CAWSASYEQYF
. many TRBJ1-1 TRBV5-1 TGCGCCAGCAGCTTGGGCTCCCCCGGGCTCGAAGCTTTCTTT CASSLGSPGLEAFF
. many TRBJ2-1 TRBV12-5 TGTGCTAGTGGTTTAGGGGAGACAGCCCTAAATGAGCAGTTCTTC CASGLGETALNEQFF
TRBD2 few TRBJ2-1 TRBV3-1 TGTGCCAGCAGGGGATTAGCGGGAGGGGGGTCCTACAATGAGCAGTTCTTC CASRGLAGGGSYNEQFF
. . TRBJ2-7 TRBV5-1 TGCGCCAGCAGCCCGGGACCAGGGGACTACGAGCAGTACTTC CASSPGPGDYEQYF
TRBD2 . TRBJ2-2 TRBV20-1 TGCAGTGCTAGAGTTCTAGCGGGAGCGAACACCGGGGAGCTGTTTTTT CSARVLAGANTGELFF
. many TRBJ1-1 TRBV10-3 TGTGCCATCAAGGGACCCTTGAAGGGAATTGAAGCTTTCTTT CAIKGPLKGIEAFF
TRBD2 many TRBJ2-1 TRBV19 TGTGCCAGTTCCGGGACTAGCGGGAGGGGTGAGCAGTTCTTC CASSGTSGRGEQFF
TRBD2 many TRBJ2-7 TRBV5-1 TGCGCCAGCGGGACTAGCGGCCCCTACGAGCAGTACTTC CASGTSGPYEQYF
. many TRBJ1-1 TRBV27 TGTGCCAGCAGTTTATATTTAGGCGGGGGAGTTGACACTGAAGCTTTCTTT CASSLYLGGGVDTEAFF
. many TRBJ1-1 TRBV30 TGTGCCTGGAGTGTACAAGGGAACACTGAAGCTTTCTTT CAWSVQGNTEAFF
. many TRBJ1-1 TRBV29-1 TGCAGCGTTGCGGAGGGCACGAACACTGAAGCTTTCTTT CSVAEGTNTEAFF
TRBD2 few TRBJ2-7 TRBV5-4 TGTGCCAGCAGCTCTACTAGCGGGAGTGGGGAGCAGTACTTC CASSSTSGSGEQYF
. many TRBJ2-2 TRBV7-2 TGTGCCAGCAGCTTATCTCGGTTTCAGGCCGGGGAGCTGTTTTTT CASSLSRFQAGELFF
. many TRBJ2-5 TRBV11-2 TGTGCCAGCAGCCTCTCGGGAGCAGTAACGCTTCAAGAGACCCAGTACTTC CASSLSGAVTLQETQYF
TRBD1 many TRBJ2-3 TRBV20-1 TGCAGTGCTAGACAAACAGGGGGCGGAGGGGGCCGCACAGATACGCAGTATTTT CSARQTGGGGGRTDTQYF
. many TRBJ2-6 TRBV29-1 TGCAGCGTAGACACAGGCTCTGGGGCCAACGTCCTGACTTTC CSVDTGSGANVLTF
TRBD2 many TRBJ2-7 TRBV6-5 TGTGCCAGCGGACGAGCGCTAGCGGGAGACGAGCAGTACTTC CASGRALAGDEQYF
TRBD2 many TRBJ2-2 TRBV4-2 TGTGCCAGCAGCCGCAGACTAGCGGGAGGGCCCGGGGAGCTGTTTTTT CASSRRLAGGPGELFF
. many TRBJ1-5 TRBV12-3/TRBV12-4 TGTGCCAGCAGTTTGAAATCTGGTCAGCCCCAGCATTTT CASSLKSGQPQHF
. many TRBJ2-5 TRBV5-1 TGCGCCAGCTCTCTGCTACCCCGAGAGACCCAGTACTTC CASSLLPRETQYF
TRBD2 . TRBJ2-1 TRBV10-3 TGTGCCATCAGGCAGACTAGCGGGGACAATGAGCAGTTCTTC CAIRQTSGDNEQFF
. many TRBJ1-5 TRBV7-2 TGTGCCAGCAGCTTAGTCGGGAATAGCAATCAGCCCCAGCATTTT CASSLVGNSNQPQHF
TRBD1 many TRBJ2-1 TRBV5-1 TGCGCCAGCACCAGGACAGGGGGAGGCAATGAGCAGTTCTTC CASTRTGGGNEQFF
. few TRBJ2-5 TRBV6-6 TGTGCCAGCAGTTACGAGCCGGGGGACCCGAAAGAGACCCAGTACTTC CASSYEPGDPKETQYF
. many TRBJ1-2 TRBV6-2/TRBV6-3 TGTGCCACCCGACCGGACTTCTATGGCTACACCTTC CATRPDFYGYTF
. many TRBJ2-5 TRBV12-3/TRBV12-4 TGTGCCAGCAGTTTATCAGGGGCGGAGACCCAGTACTTC CASSLSGAETQYF
TRBD1 many TRBJ2-1 TRBV20-1 TGCAGTCCCCTGGGGACAGGAAGGAATGAGCAGTTCTTC CSPLGTGRNEQFF
TRBD2 many TRBJ2-7 TRBV2 TGTGCCAGCAATTTCCAACCCGGACTAGCGGGAGTAAGTGAGCAGTACTTC CASNFQPGLAGVSEQYF